These 11 T cell receptor beta chains came from one sample sequenced in a study of blood T cell repertoires in COVID-19. TCRdb's table, derived via immunoSEQ multiplex PCR, lists solely in-frame clones and lacks some. The table has about 170,000 clones, about 88% seen once; the top ten hold approximately 6.5%. The specimen sequenced was peripheral blood. These receptors were obtained from a woman older than 75 in a cohort sampled during active or convalescent COVID-19.

The CDR3 region has the DNA TGTGCCAGCAGCGTAGGACAGGGGGGGGAGACCCAGTACTTC. Amino acids: CASSVGQGGETQYF. The chain has TRBV9 and TRBJ2-5; 9 bases map to TRBD1. The CDR3 totals 14 residues. Looked up from germline, CDR1 is SGDLS and CDR2 is YYNGEE. V trimming: 0 bases; J trimming: 5 bases; junction bases outside the gene matches: 2. Full variable domain (rest looked up from reference TRBV9 and TRBJ2-5): DSGVTQTPKHLITATGQRVTLRCSPRSGDLSVYWYQQSLDQGLQFLIQYYNGEERAKGNILERFSAQQFPDLHSELNLSSLELGDSALYFCASSVGQGGETQYFGPGTRLLVL.

The DNA for the CDR3 is TGTGCCAGCAGCGCGAGACTAGCGGGGGGGCGGGTATACGAGCAGTACTTC. This gives the protein CASSARLAGGRVYEQYF. The J gene is TRBJ2-7, the V gene TRBV7-2, with 14 bases aligning to TRBD2. CDR3 length: 17 residues. Trimming took 5 bases from V and 4 from J; bases not matched to a gene: 10. The germline V gene has CDR1 SGHTA and CDR2 FQGNSA.

The count of this clone is one. CDR3 DNA: TGTGCCAGCAGCTTAGGACAGGGGGCAAGAGCTTTCTTT. Its protein product is CASSLGQGARAFF. The chain is built from TRBV7-9 and TRBJ1-1; 10 bases align to TRBD1. Germline CDR1 and CDR2: SEHNR and FQNEAQ (reference sequence). The CDR3 contains 13 residues. Trimming removed 1 base from V and 10 bases from J; junction bases left unmatched: 3.

V usage is TRBV20-1 and J usage is TRBJ1-5; possibly TRBD1 for D (6 bases). V lost 3 bases and J 1 base, leaving 13 bases between the germline ends. CDR1 and CDR2 (germline): DFQATT, SNEGSKA (reference sequence). The CDR3 has 15 amino acids. The CDR3 nucleotides are TGCAGTGCTAGTAAGGGGGTACTGAGCAATCAGCCCCAGCATTTT. It codes for CSASKGVLSNQPQHF.

This chain links TRBV21-1 with TRBJ2-3; the table assigns TRBD2, which was not confirmed against the DNA. TRBV21-1 is tagged as a pseudogene. The length of the CDR3 is 16 residues. CDR3 coding DNA: TGTGCCAGCAGGGAAGGACTAGCGGGAGAAGAGGATACGCAGTATTTT. Translating it yields CASREGLAGEEDTQYF.

The V gene is TRBV9, the J gene TRBJ2-1; 10 positions match TRBD2. This CDR3 has 16 residues. Germline CDR1 and CDR2: SGDLS and YYNGEE. The junction had 4 bases not matched to a gene; V was cut back by 0 bases and J by 4 bases. The CDR3 DNA follows: TGTGCCAGCAGCGTAGAAGTACTAGCGGGATACAATGAGCAGTTCTTC. It is translated as CASSVEVLAGYNEQFF.

This clone was counted a single time. This chain joins TRBV12-3 or TRBV12-4 and TRBJ2-7; 7 bases fit TRBD1. This CDR3 region has 13 residues. Trimming at V came to 6 bases and at J to 4 bases, leaving 6 bases not matched to a gene. CDR3 region: CASSQGQPYEQYV. CDR3 nucleotides: TGTGCCAGCAGCCAGGGACAGCCATACGAGCAGTACGTC.

This clone appeared a few times. J is TRBJ2-2 and V is TRBV2, with 8 bases aligning to TRBD1. Germline CDR1 is SNHLY and CDR2 is FYNNEI. Trimming removed 3 bases from V and 7 bases from J; junction bases left unmatched: 4. This CDR3 spans 14 amino acids. The CDR3 nucleotides are TGTGCCAGCAGTGACAGGACAGGGCACGGGGAGCTGTTTTTT. Residues: CASSDRTGHGELFF.

This clone was recorded a few times. The chain joins TRBV30 to TRBJ2-1; 12 bases are a match to TRBD2. CDR1 is GTSNPN and CDR2 is SVGIG in the germline V gene (reference sequence). V lost 2 bases and J lost 5; bases outside the gene matches: 4. There are 15 residues in the CDR3. The CDR3 reads CAWSPGLAGHNEQFF. In DNA form, the CDR3 reads TGTGCCTGGAGTCCCGGACTAGCGGGACACAATGAGCAGTTCTTC.

V and J are TRBV18 and TRBJ1-1; D unclear. Germline V gene lookup returns CDR1 KGHSH and CDR2 LQKENI. Between the trimmed V and J ends, which lost 8 bases and 2 bases, there was a span of 12 bases. This CDR3 has 13 residues. The CDR3 region is CASASEGNTEAFF. DNA for the CDR3: TGTGCCAGCGCCTCGGAGGGTAACACTGAAGCTTTCTTT.

The rearrangement uses TRBV19 and TRBJ2-1, with TRBD2 matching 10 bases. Trimming took 5 bases from V and 6 from J; bases not matched to a gene: 10. Looked up from germline, CDR1 is LNHDA and CDR2 is SQIVND (reference sequence). The CDR3 has 16 amino acids. The CDR3 DNA reads TGTGCCAGTAGTTCTCGGCTTAGCGGGAGGACCAATGAGCAGTTCTTC. Protein sequence: CASSSRLSGRTNEQFF.